This T cell receptor beta chain was sequenced for a study of T cell responses to AZD1222 COVID-19 vaccine. Across the study: Some second doses came at about 4 weeks and others at about 12 weeks; these were pooled.

Notes on this clone: The antigen remains undetermined.

The protocol was immunoSEQ multiplex PCR, while the TCRdb copy is restricted to in-frame clones and leaves out a portion. Here the sample spans about 180,000 clones, around 88% being singletons. Notes on the study in general: At baseline, seropositivity was found in only a handful of AZD1222 recipients. Sampled repertoires all dated from after the peak T cell response.

The sample in question was peripheral blood, obtained on day 0 of AZD1222 vaccination. This clonotype originated in an adult in good health.

CDR3 sequence reads: CASSLGMTGTGNEKLFF. The CDR3 coding sequence is TGTGCCAGCAGCTTAGGGATGACCGGGACAGGGAATGAAAAACTGTTTTTT. The J gene is TRBJ1-4, the V gene TRBV7-2; 9 bases map to TRBD1. Losses at the gene ends were 1 base for V and 5 bases for J; bases not matched to a gene: 8. Germline V lookup: CDR1 SGHTA, CDR2 FQGNSA. CDR3 length: 17 residues.